Listed below are T cell receptor beta chains from one sample, sequenced in a study of molecular identifiers for immune sequencing clone quantification. A single record per CDR3 protein comes from TCRdb applying MiXCR to the PCR reads. This table has about 630,000 distinct CDR3 sequences, roughly 27% appearing once. The sequencing sample was made of naive CD8+ T cells from blood, with Jurkat cell RNA spiked in. The receptor source for this set is a human donor in good health. Some libraries in this study had Jurkat cell RNA spiked in. Each CDR3 is given with its conserved first and last residue. D genes are given only for firm matches. Clone size appears in some rows only: once, few, many, or a class for an expanded clone.

>TRBJ2-1|few|TRBV20-1|.
CSTSPRSGVSYNEQFF
TGCAGTACTAGCCCACGGTCCGGGGTCTCCTACAATGAGCAGTTCTTC
>TRBJ2-7|few|TRBV12-3/TRBV12-4|TRBD2
CASSSSPDSGSHYEQYF
TGTGCCAGCAGCTCTTCCCCAGATAGCGGGAGTCACTACGAGCAGTACTTC
>TRBJ2-1|few|TRBV4-3|.
CASSQESWQGYEQFF
TGCGCCAGCAGCCAAGAAAGTTGGCAGGGTTATGAGCAGTTCTTC
>TRBJ1-5|few|TRBV15|TRBD1
CATSRGTGFNQPQHF
TGTGCCACCAGCAGGGGGACAGGGTTTAATCAGCCCCAGCATTTT
>TRBJ2-5|.|TRBV5-6|TRBD1
CAGSSGQGFIGETQYF
TGTGCCGGCAGCTCCGGACAGGGATTCATAGGAGAGACCCAGTACTTC
>TRBJ1-1|many|TRBV4-1|TRBD1
CASSQGQGVNTEAFF
TGCGCCAGCAGCCAAGGACAGGGCGTGAACACTGAAGCTTTCTTT
>TRBJ2-4|.|TRBV29-1|.
CSVDSPLANNIQCF
TGCAGCGTTGATAGCCCACTAGCCAATAACATTCAGTGCTTC
>TRBJ2-3|many|TRBV12-3/TRBV12-4|.
CASSWTDDSTDTQYF
TGTGCCAGCAGTTGGACAGATGATAGCACAGATACGCAGTATTTT
>TRBJ2-1|.|TRBV2|.
CASSDVGAESSYNEQFF
TGTGCCAGCAGTGATGTAGGGGCAGAGAGCTCCTACAATGAGCAGTTCTTC
>TRBJ1-4|many|TRBV2|.
CASRRAANEKLFF
TGTGCCAGCAGGCGGGCCGCTAATGAAAAACTGTTTTTT
>TRBJ2-7|.|TRBV5-4|TRBD1
CASSGQGAPEQYF
TGTGCCAGCTCGGGACAGGGGGCGCCCGAGCAGTACTTC
>TRBJ2-3|many|TRBV5-1|TRBD2
CASSLVGTTITDTQYF
TGCGCCAGCAGCTTGGTTGGGACTACGATCACAGATACGCAGTATTTT
>TRBJ2-7|many|TRBV12-3/TRBV12-4|.
CASSPTDYEQYF
TGTGCCAGCAGCCCGACAGATTACGAGCAGTACTTC
>TRBJ2-7|few|TRBV6-2/TRBV6-3|TRBD1
CASSNDRETRDEQYF
TGTGCCAGCAGTAACGACAGGGAAACCCGCGACGAGCAGTACTTC
>TRBJ2-5|few|TRBV7-2|.
CASSLISGYQETQYF
TGTGCCAGCAGCTTAATAAGCGGCTACCAAGAGACCCAGTACTTC
>TRBJ2-1|.|TRBV7-9|.
CASSQEIFSSYNEQFF
TGTGCCAGCAGCCAAGAAATCTTCAGCTCCTACAATGAGCAGTTCTTC
>TRBJ1-5|many|TRBV27|.
CASSLLFGGNQPQHF
TGTGCCAGCAGTTTATTATTCGGGGGAAATCAGCCCCAGCATTTT
>TRBJ2-5|many|TRBV7-8|.
CASSFQGSQETQYF
TGTGCCAGCAGCTTCCAGGGGAGCCAAGAGACCCAGTACTTC
>TRBJ2-5|many|TRBV29-1|.
CSVEGTRTSQETQYF
TGCAGCGTTGAAGGAACTCGGACAAGCCAAGAGACCCAGTACTTC
>TRBJ2-5|few|TRBV27|.
CASSLWAGNQETQYF
TGTGCCAGCAGTTTATGGGCAGGGAACCAAGAGACCCAGTACTTC
>TRBJ2-2|many|TRBV7-9|.
CASSLSSNTGELFF
TGTGCCAGCAGCTTAAGCAGTAACACCGGGGAGCTGTTTTTT
>TRBJ2-3|many|TRBV29-1|.
CSVEGTEPSTDTQYF
TGCAGCGTTGAAGGGACAGAACCCTCTACAGATACGCAGTATTTT
>TRBJ1-2|few|TRBV5-6|.
CASSLLAVYGYTF
TGTGCCAGCAGCTTGTTGGCAGTCTATGGCTACACCTTC
>TRBJ1-1|.|TRBV7-2|.
CANNSGGLKNTTAFF
TGTGCCAACAACTCTGGAGGTCTGAAAAACACTACAGCTTTCTTT
>TRBJ1-2|.|TRBV19|.
CAGSPSGTTYGYTF
TGTGCCGGTTCACCATCCGGGACAACTTATGGCTACACCTTC
>TRBJ1-4|.|TRBV28|.
CASSETSPETNEKLFF
TGTGCCAGCAGTGAAACTAGCCCCGAAACTAATGAAAAACTGTTTTTT
>TRBJ1-1|many|TRBV27|.
CASRTGLEAFF
TGTGCCAGCAGGACGGGGCTTGAAGCTTTCTTT
>TRBJ2-3|many|TRBV18|TRBD2
CASSPPGLSGSDTQYF
TGTGCCAGCTCACCACCGGGACTATCTGGTTCAGATACGCAGTATTTT
>TRBJ2-7|.|TRBV14|.
CASSQESTRLYEQYF
TGTGCCAGCAGCCAAGAGTCAACTCGTCTCTACGAGCAGTACTTC
>TRBJ2-5|many|TRBV4-1|.
CASSQIGLETQYF
TGCGCCAGCAGCCAAATAGGCCTAGAGACCCAGTACTTC
>TRBJ1-1|.|TRBV3-1|TRBD1
CARSQGQGRREAFF
TGTGCCCGCAGCCAAGGACAGGGAAGACGTGAAGCTTTCTTT
>TRBJ1-6|.|TRBV9|TRBD1
CASSVEGQGNSPLHF
TGTGCCAGCAGCGTGGAAGGACAGGGGAATTCACCCCTCCACTTT
>TRBJ2-7|many|TRBV12-3/TRBV12-4|TRBD1
CASSLGTGGASLEQYF
TGTGCCAGCAGTTTAGGTACAGGGGGCGCGAGTCTCGAGCAGTACTTC
>TRBJ1-6|few|TRBV5-6|TRBD1
CASSLMVGTGRFNSPLHF
TGTGCCAGCAGCTTGATGGTGGGGACAGGGCGCTTCAATTCACCCCTCCACTTT
>TRBJ2-5|.|TRBV5-6|.
CASSAGRQETQYF
TGTGCCAGCAGCGCGGGACGGCAAGAGACCCAGTACTTC
>TRBJ2-7|.|TRBV29-1|TRBD1
CSVVLQGAIEQSF
TGCAGCGTTGTCCTCCAGGGGGCGATCGAGCAGTCCTTC
>TRBJ2-3|.|TRBV6-1|.
CASSQPPGSATDTQYF
TGTGCCAGCAGTCAACCCCCAGGGTCGGCTACAGATACGCAGTATTTT
>TRBJ1-1|few|TRBV5-1|.
CASSFGSGVGLNTEAFF
TGCGCCAGCAGCTTCGGGTCAGGGGTCGGTCTGAACACTGAAGCTTTCTTT
>TRBJ2-7|many|TRBV7-9|TRBD1
CASSHGQGEQYF
TGTGCCAGCAGTCATGGACAGGGCGAGCAGTACTTC
>TRBJ2-7|.|TRBV5-4|TRBD2
CASSLGLAGGPRMYEQYF
TGTGCCAGCAGCTTGGGGCTAGCGGGGGGGCCAAGGATGTACGAGCAGTACTTC
>TRBJ2-4|.|TRBV9|.
CASSDAGRAGVAKNIQYF
TGTGCCAGCAGCGACGCAGGTAGAGCAGGGGTAGCCAAAAACATTCAGTACTTC
>TRBJ2-7|.|TRBV11-2|.
CASSIGAKSGNEQYF
TGTGCCAGCAGCATAGGGGCGAAATCGGGGAACGAGCAGTACTTC
>TRBJ1-1|many|TRBV28|.
CATAGNTEAFF
TGTGCCACCGCTGGGAACACTGAAGCTTTCTTT
>TRBJ2-5|few|TRBV2|.
CASSEASAGFWQETQYF
TGTGCCAGCAGTGAAGCATCAGCGGGTTTTTGGCAAGAGACCCAGTACTTC
>TRBJ2-7|many|TRBV5-1|TRBD1
CASSPPGTGGSYEQYF
TGCGCCAGCAGCCCTCCCGGGACAGGGGGTTCCTACGAGCAGTACTTC
>TRBJ2-5|.|TRBV5-4|TRBD2
CASSFALAGYKETQYF
TGTGCCAGCAGCTTTGCCCTAGCGGGGTACAAAGAGACCCAGTACTTC
>TRBJ2-3|many|TRBV29-1|.
CSVEWGLASDTQYF
TGCAGCGTTGAATGGGGGCTAGCGTCCGATACGCAGTATTTT
>TRBJ2-5|many|TRBV7-2|.
CASSHNILGRSYQETQYF
TGTGCCAGCAGCCACAATATACTCGGACGGAGTTACCAAGAGACCCAGTACTTC
>TRBJ2-5|.|TRBV6-5|TRBD2
CASSYNPGLAGGYQEPQYF
TGTGCCAGCAGTTACAACCCGGGACTAGCGGGAGGTTACCAAGAGCCCCAGTACTTC
>TRBJ2-3|many|TRBV7-2|TRBD2
CASSISGSLTDTQYF
TGTGCCAGCAGCATCAGCGGGAGTTTAACAGATACGCAGTATTTT
>TRBJ2-3|many|TRBV4-1|.
CASSQDSSDTQYF
TGCGCCAGCAGCCAAGATTCATCAGATACGCAGTATTTT
>TRBJ2-7|many|TRBV6-5|.
CASSYSRDDEQYF
TGTGCCAGCAGTTACTCCCGGGACGACGAGCAGTACTTC
>TRBJ1-1|many|TRBV6-5|TRBD1
CASSYSRDRGTEAFF
TGTGCCAGCAGTTATTCCCGTGACAGGGGCACTGAAGCTTTCTTT
>TRBJ2-4|many|TRBV28|.
CASSFRGAKNIQYF
TGTGCCAGCAGTTTTCGGGGAGCCAAAAACATTCAGTACTTC
>TRBJ1-1|many|TRBV6-2/TRBV6-3|.
CASSYQMNTEAFF
TGTGCCAGCAGTTACCAGATGAACACTGAAGCTTTCTTT
>TRBJ2-7|many|TRBV4-3|.
CASSQEDRNYEQYF
TGCGCCAGCAGCCAAGAGGACAGAAACTACGAGCAGTACTTC
>TRBJ2-7|many|TRBV27|TRBD1
CASSPPDRAGEQYF
TGTGCCAGCAGTCCACCGGACAGGGCGGGCGAGCAGTACTTC
>TRBJ1-1|many|TRBV6-5|TRBD1
CASSYGTANTEAFF
TGTGCCAGCAGTTACGGGACAGCCAACACTGAAGCTTTCTTT
>TRBJ1-4|many|TRBV28|.
CASSAAETTPNEKLFF
TGTGCCAGCAGTGCTGCGGAAACTACACCTAATGAAAAACTGTTTTTT